These T cell receptor beta chains were read from a single sample in a study of blood T cell repertoires in COVID-19. Clones were read by immunoSEQ multiplex PCR, and TCRdb kept only the in-frame ones, dropping some. The sample includes about 280,000 clones, around 88% of them seen just once. The sequenced material came from peripheral blood. These receptors came from a woman between 65 and 79 years old with COVID-19, enrolled during active disease. Both conserved end residues are part of each CDR3. Each record gives: V gene, J gene, D gene, clone size, CDR3 protein, CDR3 DNA. The D gene is left open where the match is weak. A row's size may be missing; if present it is once, few, many or a size class.

TRBV10-3	TRBJ2-5	.	.	CAISDPRVTETQYF	TGTGCCATCAGTGACCCCAGGGTAACTGAGACCCAGTACTTC
TRBV10-3	TRBJ2-7	.	.	CASGAAYEQYF	TGTGCCTCCGGAGCAGCCTACGAGCAGTACTTC
TRBV10-3	TRBJ2-2	TRBD1	.	CAISPTGGDTGELFF	TGTGCCATCAGCCCAACAGGGGGCGACACCGGGGAGCTGTTTTTT
TRBV19	TRBJ1-2	.	.	CASSPQGPYGYTF	TGTGCCAGTAGTCCACAGGGTCCCTATGGCTACACCTTC
TRBV7-3	TRBJ1-6	.	.	CASSLGQENSPLHF	TGTGCCAGCAGCCTGGGCCAGGAAAATTCACCCCTCCACTTT
TRBV7-3	TRBJ2-5	TRBD1	.	CASSLTGVAKETQYF	TGTGCCAGCAGCTTGACAGGGGTTGCCAAGGAGACCCAGTACTTC
TRBV19	TRBJ1-5	.	.	CASSMAQGGQPQHF	TGTGCCAGTAGTATGGCACAGGGCGGGCAGCCCCAGCATTTT
TRBV11-2	TRBJ2-5	.	few	CASSLGETQTQYF	TGTGCCAGCAGCTTAGGGGAGACCCAGACCCAGTACTTC
TRBV24-1	TRBJ2-1	TRBD2	.	CATSDLRRGGRADNEQFF	TGTGCCACCAGTGATTTGAGACGGGGGGGCCGCGCCGACAATGAGCAGTTCTTC
TRBV7-2	TRBJ2-4	.	.	CASSQQGTAKNIQYF	TGTGCCAGCAGCCAACAGGGCACAGCCAAAAACATTCAGTACTTC
TRBV27	TRBJ2-1	TRBD1	.	CASSLQGQGGPYNEQFF	TGTGCCAGCAGTTTACAAGGACAGGGGGGCCCCTACAATGAGCAGTTCTTC
TRBV5-8	TRBJ2-7	.	.	CASSLTDYEQYF	TGTGCCAGCAGCTTGACAGATTACGAGCAGTACTTC
TRBV5-1	TRBJ2-3	TRBD2	.	CASSLAFRGVEADTQYF	TGCGCCAGCAGCTTGGCTTTTCGGGGGGTTGAAGCAGATACGCAGTATTTT
TRBV21-1	TRBJ2-2	.	.	CANGGTSGVTGELFF	TGTGCCAACGGAGGGACTAGCGGGGTCACCGGGGAGCTGTTTTTT
TRBV3-1/TRBV3-2	TRBJ1-1	TRBD1	.	CASSYRGTTFGTEAFF	TGTGCCAGCAGTTACAGGGGGACAACGTTTGGCACTGAAGCTTTCTTT
TRBV13	TRBJ1-1	.	.	CASRGGANAWNTEAFF	TGTGCCAGCAGGGGGGGGGCAAACGCCTGGAACACTGAAGCTTTCTTT
TRBV19	TRBJ1-6	.	few	CASTSGVSYNSPLHF	TGTGCCAGTACGTCCGGGGTCTCCTATAATTCACCCCTCCACTTT
TRBV12-3/TRBV12-4	TRBJ2-3	.	.	CASGRKLGDTQYF	TGTGCCAGCGGGCGTAAGCTGGGAGATACGCAGTATTTT
TRBV29-1	TRBJ1-4	TRBD1	.	CSVSGQGYEKLFF	TGCAGCGTCTCGGGACAGGGGTATGAAAAACTGTTTTTT
TRBV13	TRBJ2-3	TRBD2	.	CASSRTSGGMVTDTQYF	TGTGCCAGCAGCCGGACTAGCGGGGGTATGGTCACAGATACGCAGTATTTT
TRBV21-1	TRBJ2-2	.	.	CASSIEDRPTGELFF	TGTGCCAGCAGCATTGAGGACAGACCGACCGGGGAGCTGTTTTTT
TRBV7-9	TRBJ1-6	TRBD1	.	CASSFKYGTGGSPLHF	TGTGCCAGCAGCTTTAAGTATGGGACAGGAGGTTCACCCCTCCACTTT
TRBV5-6	TRBJ2-7	.	.	CASSLSQGTEQYF	TGTGCCAGCAGCTTATCACAGGGTACCGAGCAGTACTTC
TRBV5-1	TRBJ2-7	TRBD2	.	CASSSLAGGGEQYF	TGCGCCAGCAGCTCCCTAGCGGGGGGGGGCGAGCAGTACTTC
TRBV11-3	TRBJ2-3	.	.	CASSGNRADTQYF	TGTGCCAGCAGCGGCAACAGAGCCGATACGCAGTATTTT
TRBV9	TRBJ2-1	TRBD2	once	CASSVAGGSSYNEQFF	TGTGCCAGCAGCGTAGCCGGGGGGAGCTCCTACAATGAGCAGTTCTTC
TRBV11-2	TRBJ2-5	TRBD2	.	CASSRTQRGDETQYF	TGTGCCAGCAGCCGTACTCAGCGGGGGGATGAGACCCAGTACTTC
TRBV11-2	TRBJ2-5	.	.	CASAPGGMGETQYF	TGTGCCAGCGCACCCGGCGGAATGGGAGAGACCCAGTACTTC
TRBV4-1	TRBJ1-4	TRBD1	.	CASSQELRDRAFF	TGCGCCAGCAGCCAAGAATTAAGAGACAGGGCGTTTTTT
TRBV10-3	TRBJ2-7	.	.	CAISGSGVYEQYF	TGTGCCATCAGTGGGTCAGGGGTCTACGAGCAGTACTTC
TRBV6-1	TRBJ2-7	TRBD2	.	CASSEGGRGVYEQYF	TGTGCCAGCAGTGAAGGCGGGCGGGGGGTCTACGAGCAGTACTTC
TRBV3-1/TRBV3-2	TRBJ2-1	TRBD1	.	CASIGTVDNEQFF	TGTGCCAGTATCGGGACAGTGGACAATGAGCAGTTCTTC
TRBV28	TRBJ1-3	TRBD1	once	CASSLGQGVGNTIYF	TGTGCCAGCTCTCTCGGACAGGGGGTTGGAAACACCATATATTTT
TRBV5-8	TRBJ2-2	TRBD1	.	CASSLRTGNTGELFF	TGTGCCAGCAGCCTGAGGACAGGGAACACCGGGGAGCTGTTTTTT
TRBV19	TRBJ1-1	TRBD1	.	CASSLTAGGGTEAFF	TGTGCCAGTAGCCTTACGGCAGGGGGCGGCACTGAAGCTTTCTTT
TRBV7-9	TRBJ1-1	.	.	CASSLGDMNTEAFF	TGTGCCAGCAGCTTAGGAGATATGAACACTGAAGCTTTCTTT
TRBV11-2	TRBJ1-2	.	.	CASSHRGGGYTF	TGTGCCAGCAGCCACCGTGGGGGGGGCTACACCTTC
TRBV27	TRBJ2-3	TRBD2	.	CASSPNRFLAGVPDTQYF	TGTGCCAGCAGTCCAAATCGATTTCTAGCGGGGGTTCCAGATACGCAGTATTTT
TRBV12-3/TRBV12-4	TRBJ1-1	.	.	CASSLEGWTEAFF	TGTGCCAGCAGTTTGGAGGGATGGACTGAAGCTTTCTTT
TRBV9	TRBJ1-3	.	.	CASSVSSSGNTIYF	TGTGCCAGCAGCGTATCCAGCTCTGGAAACACCATATATTTT
TRBV6-5	TRBJ1-3	.	.	CASSYGGHHSGNTIYF	TGTGCCAGCAGTTACGGGGGACACCACTCTGGAAACACCATATATTTT
TRBV18	TRBJ2-1	TRBD2	.	CASSPGGSYNEQFF	TGTGCCAGCTCACCCGGGGGGTCATACAATGAGCAGTTCTTC
TRBV5-1	TRBJ2-1	.	.	CASSLASRGQFF	TGCGCCAGCAGCTTGGCGTCTAGAGGGCAGTTCTTC
TRBV4-3	TRBJ2-7	TRBD1	.	CASSMGQTYEQYF	TGCGCCAGCAGCATGGGACAGACCTACGAGCAGTACTTC